This T cell receptor beta chain was identified in a study of beta chain features in type 1 diabetes. There are 18 residues in the CDR3. V gave up 0 bases and J gave up 2 bases; unmatched junction bases: 6. Germline V gene data show CDR1 as SGHTA and CDR2 as FQGNSA. The single heparinised draw taken from each donor contained about 100 mL of blood on average. CD4+ naive, central memory, regulatory and stem cell-like memory cells were sorted via CD45RO/CCR7/CD25/CD127/CD95/CD27. For this clone: The antigen is unknown.

The study's findings and limits: Shortening of TCRB CDR3s, moderate but significant, appeared in all four CD4+ subsets of Type 1 diabetes patients. Insertions were fewer and deletions more numerous at VDJ junctions in type 1 diabetes patients. Shorter templates might be favored by PCR, and equally so in patients and in controls.

Expressed TCRB transcripts were sequenced because the entire RNA isolate underwent reverse transcription. Libraries were prepared by immunoSEQ multiplex PCR; TCRdb keeps only in-frame clonotypes and omits some of them. This sample has roughly 350,000 clones; 9.5% to 10% occur once, and the top ten carry roughly 0.54%. Material for sequencing was central memory CD4+ T cells from blood. The rearrangement links TRBV7-2 to TRBJ2-6; 8 bases are a match to TRBD1. This receptor was obtained from a man aged 25-45 years with type 1 diabetes. DNA for the CDR3: TGTGCCAGCAGCTTAGCTTTTCAGGGGGCGCCTGGGGCCAACGTCCTGACTTTC. Translating it yields CASSLAFQGAPGANVLTF.